This T cell receptor beta chain derives from a study of blood T cell repertoires in COVID-19. Study context: PBMCs, B-cell-depleted T cells, or T cells were the source of the cDNA or gDNA that made up the material.

Under the authors' procedure: Reference gene primer amplification gave nucleated cell count estimates. The assay was immunoSEQ multiplex PCR, and TCRdb's table has in-frame clones only and misses some. Clonal size and the V and J genes are those of that table, whereas D and trimming came from the DNA. The sample yields 130,000 to 150,000 clones, 75% to 85% seen once. Per the germline V gene, CDR1 is LGHNA and CDR2 is YNFKEQ. V dropped 3 bases and J dropped 6 bases, with 15 bases sitting between them. The length of the CDR3 is 16 residues. This TCR came from a human donor with acute or convalescent COVID-19. The donor label of this sample is uncertain. Sequenced sample: peripheral blood. The V gene is TRBV4-2, the J gene TRBJ1-6; D is perhaps TRBD1 (5 bases). The CDR3 nucleotides read TGTGCCAGCAGCCATGGACAAAAAGAGAGTAATTCACCCCTCCACTTT. This sequence encodes CASSHGQKESNSPLHF.